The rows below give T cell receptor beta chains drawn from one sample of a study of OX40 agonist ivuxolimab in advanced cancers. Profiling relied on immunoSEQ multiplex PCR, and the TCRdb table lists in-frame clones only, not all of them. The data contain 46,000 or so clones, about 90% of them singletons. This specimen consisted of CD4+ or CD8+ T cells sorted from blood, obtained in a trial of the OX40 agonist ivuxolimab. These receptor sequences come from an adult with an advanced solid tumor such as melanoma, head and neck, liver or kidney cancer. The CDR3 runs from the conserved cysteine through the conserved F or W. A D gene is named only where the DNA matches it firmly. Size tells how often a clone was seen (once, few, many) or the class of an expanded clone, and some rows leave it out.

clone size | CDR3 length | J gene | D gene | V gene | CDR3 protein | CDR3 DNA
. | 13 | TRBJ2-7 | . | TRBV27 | CASSRTYTYEQYF | TGTGCCAGCAGTAGGACCTATACCTACGAGCAGTACTTC
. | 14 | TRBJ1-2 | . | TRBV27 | CASSLRGFSYGYTF | TGTGCCAGCAGTTTAAGGGGATTCAGCTATGGCTACACCTTC
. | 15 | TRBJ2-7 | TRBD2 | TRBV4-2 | CASSRGTSGSYEQYF | TGTGCCAGCAGCCGCGGGACTAGCGGGAGCTACGAGCAGTACTTC
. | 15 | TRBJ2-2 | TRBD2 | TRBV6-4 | CASRLGGAETGELFF | TGTGCCAGCAGGCTCGGGGGGGCCGAAACCGGGGAGCTGTTTTTT
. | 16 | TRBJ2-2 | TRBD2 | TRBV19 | CASSTISGRAGGELFF | TGTGCCAGTAGTACCATAAGCGGGAGGGCCGGCGGGGAGCTGTTTTTT
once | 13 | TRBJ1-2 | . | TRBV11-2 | CASSFEGYYGYTF | TGTGCCAGCAGCTTCGAGGGGTACTATGGCTACACCTTC
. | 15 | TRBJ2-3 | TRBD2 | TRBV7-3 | CASSLMGLGADTQYF | TGTGCCAGCAGCTTAATGGGACTAGGGGCAGATACGCAGTATTTT
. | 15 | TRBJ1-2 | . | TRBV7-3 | CASSLISGAPDGYTF | TGTGCCAGCAGCTTAATCTCGGGGGCGCCCGATGGCTACACCTTC
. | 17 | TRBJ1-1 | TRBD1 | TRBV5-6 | CASSLDATQGRNTEAFF | TGTGCCAGCAGCTTGGATGCGACACAGGGGAGGAACACTGAAGCTTTCTTT
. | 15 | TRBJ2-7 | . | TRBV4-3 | CASSQDRRGSYEQYF | TGCGCCAGCAGCCAAGATCGACGGGGCTCCTACGAGCAGTACTTC
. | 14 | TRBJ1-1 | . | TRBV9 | CASSVGSGNTEAFF | TGTGCCAGCAGCGTAGGTAGCGGGAACACTGAAGCTTTCTTT
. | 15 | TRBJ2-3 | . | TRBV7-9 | CASTQQGTSTDTQYF | TGTGCCAGCACTCAACAGGGGACTAGCACAGATACGCAGTATTTT
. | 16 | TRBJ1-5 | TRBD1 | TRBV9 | CASSVGGQGVEQPQHF | TGTGCCAGCAGCGTAGGGGGACAGGGTGTCGAACAGCCCCAGCATTTT
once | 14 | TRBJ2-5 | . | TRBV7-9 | CASSFQKEQETQYF | TGTGCCAGCAGCTTTCAGAAGGAACAAGAGACCCAGTACTTC
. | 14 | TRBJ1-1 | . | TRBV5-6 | CASSRIQGATEAFF | TGTGCCAGCAGTCGGATTCAAGGGGCCACTGAAGCTTTCTTT
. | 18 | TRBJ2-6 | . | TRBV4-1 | CASSQRQAPLSGANVLTF | TGCGCCAGCAGCCAGCGACAGGCCCCCCTCTCTGGGGCCAACGTCCTGACTTTC
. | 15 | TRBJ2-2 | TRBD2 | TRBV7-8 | CASSLSGGAHGELFF | TGTGCCAGCAGCCTGAGCGGGGGGGCCCACGGGGAGCTGTTTTTT
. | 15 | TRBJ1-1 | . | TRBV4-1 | CASSQEFGGNTEAFF | TGCGCCAGCAGCCAAGAATTCGGGGGGAACACTGAAGCTTTCTTT
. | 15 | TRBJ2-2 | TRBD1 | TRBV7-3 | CASSSGTGHTGELFF | TGTGCCAGCAGCTCAGGGACAGGGCACACCGGGGAGCTGTTTTTT
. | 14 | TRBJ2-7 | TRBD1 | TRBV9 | CASSVGKQGYEQYF | TGTGCCAGCAGCGTAGGAAAACAGGGGTACGAGCAGTACTTC